The 27 T cell receptor beta chains presented below share a single source sample, sequenced in a study of T cell clonality in common variable immunodeficiency. Only in-frame clones appear in the TCRdb table, and some are missing; sequencing was by immunoSEQ multiplex PCR. The repertoire consists of about 35,000 clones, none detected only once. The sample was peripheral blood mononuclear cells. Receptor source: a person aged 18 to 70 in good health.

This clone was seen at least ten times. Sequencing ends 3 residues short of the CDR3 end; the germline J gene provides the rest. The rearrangement joins TRBV29-1 to TRBJ2-3; TRBD2 aligns across 9 bases. The CDR3 totals 15 residues. V shed 4 bases, J shed 1 base, and the junction held 6 bases outside the gene matches. In germline, CDR1 is SQVTM, CDR2 ANQGSEA. The CDR3 sequence: CSVGLAGKGTDTQYF. The sequenced CDR3 bases are TGCAGCGTTGGCCTAGCGGGAAAGGGCACAGATACG.

This clone was observed at least ten times. The read gets to within 3 residues of the CDR3 end, and the germline J gene fills in the rest. This chain joins TRBV10-3 and TRBJ2-7; D is ambiguous. CDR1 is ENHRY, CDR2 SYGVKD, per germline. The ends were cut back, 10 bases at V and 3 bases at J, with 4 bases in the middle. The CDR3 has 9 amino acids. This CDR3 is CATLYEQYF. The CDR3 bases that were read are TGTGCCACCCTCTACGAG.

At least ten counts were recorded for this clone. The CDR3 is cut off 3 residues early in the read; its end comes from the germline J gene. This rearrangement joins TRBV18 to TRBJ2-7; D perhaps matches TRBD1 (5 bases). Trimming shortened V by 3 bases and J by 5 bases, and 14 bases separated the two germline ends. The V gene's germline CDR1 is KGHSH and CDR2 LQKENI. The CDR3 runs to 14 residues. The CDR3 DNA, read in part, is TGTGCCAGCTCACCCCAGGGTGGAGTGGACGAG. This encodes CASSPQGGVDE. The complete CDR3 protein is CASSPQGGVDEQYF.

This clone was recorded at least ten times. The CDR3 end is not reached by the read, which stops 3 residues before it; the germline J gene fills it in. J is TRBJ2-3 and V is TRBV5-1; D tentatively fits TRBD1 or TRBD2 (5 bases each). The CDR3 contains 14 residues. Per the germline V gene, CDR1 is SGHRS and CDR2 is YFSETQ. Trimming pared 0 bases from V and 8 bases from J, leaving 13 bases between. CDR3 sequence reads: CASSLGQGEGTQYF. Partial CDR3 DNA: TGCGCCAGCAGCTTGGGGCAGGGAGAAGGTACG.

On this clone: The read finishes 3 residues shy of the CDR3 end, and the germline J gene is used to complete it. The chain joins TRBV19 to TRBJ2-1; D possibly uses TRBD1 or TRBD2 (6 bases each). Germline CDR1 is LNHDA and CDR2 is SQIVND (reference sequence). The CDR3 length is 14 residues. The V and J ends lost 6 bases and 2 bases respectively, with 11 bases between them. Here the CDR3 reads CASSGGTPYNEQFF. Incomplete CDR3 DNA: TGTGCCAGTAGCGGAGGGACACCCTACAATGAG.

This clone appeared many times. The missing CDR3 end, 3 residues past where the read stops, is filled in from the germline J gene. V usage is TRBV29-1 and J usage is TRBJ1-1, with D hard to call. Germline V gene data show CDR1 as SQVTM and CDR2 as ANQGSEA. The CDR3 is made up of 11 amino acids. Trimming took off 5 bases at V and 4 bases at J, with 8 bases between the two ends. CDR3 sequence reads: CSVQAGTEAFF. The part of the CDR3 DNA that was read is TGCAGCGTTCAGGCTGGCACTGAA. The full variable domain, its missing parts supplied by reference TRBV29-1 and TRBJ1-1, is SAVISQKPSRDICQRGTSLTIQCQVDSQVTMMFWYRQQPGQSLTLIATANQGSEATYESGFVIDKFPISRPNLTFSTLTVSNMSPEDSSIYLCSVQAGTEAFFGQGTRLTVV.

By share of the sample, this clone is medium-sized. With the read ending 3 residues before the CDR3 end, the germline J gene is used to fill in that end. The chain links TRBV19 to TRBJ1-5; 7 positions match TRBD1. Germline V gene lookup returns CDR1 LNHDA and CDR2 SQIVND (reference sequence). Trimming at V came to 5 bases and at J to 5 bases, leaving 9 bases not matched to a gene. This CDR3 contains 15 residues. The CDR3 bases that were read are TGTGCCAGTAGTCCCCAGACAGGGATTCATCAGCCC. Translation gives CASSPQTGIHQP. The whole CDR3 region reads CASSPQTGIHQPQHF.

This clone occurred many times. The CDR3 protein is CSARGDSPTGELFF. Incomplete CDR3 DNA: TGCAGTGCTAGGGGGGACTCCCCCACCGGGGAG. The gene calls are TRBV20-1 and TRBJ2-2, with a weak D call TRBD2 (6 bases). The CDR3 is cut off 3 residues early in the read; its end comes from the germline J gene. Between the trimmed V and J ends, which lost 3 bases and 4 bases, there was a span of 12 bases. Germline CDR1 is DFQATT and CDR2 is SNEGSKA (reference sequence). This CDR3 contains 14 residues.

Ten or more counts support this clone. The part of the CDR3 DNA that was read is TGTGCCAGCAGCTTGGCTGTCCCCCACGAG. This codes for CASSLAVPHE. The whole CDR3 sequence is CASSLAVPHEQYF. V usage is TRBV5-6 and J usage is TRBJ2-7; unclear D gene. The CDR3 is cut off 3 residues early in the read; its end comes from the germline J gene. Trimming took 0 bases from V and 5 from J, leaving 9 bases between them. This CDR3 is built from 13 residues. Germline loops: CDR1 SGHDT, CDR2 YYEEEE. Full variable domain (missing parts from reference TRBV5-6 and TRBJ2-7): DAGVTQSPTHLIKTRGQQVTLRCSPKSGHDTVSWYQQALGQGPQFIFQYYEEEERQRGNFPDRFSGHQFPNYSSELNVNALLLGDSALYLCASSLAVPHEQYFGPGTRLTVT.

Ten or more counts support this clone. The sequence runs out 3 residues before the end of the CDR3; the remainder is reconstructed from the germline J gene. The gene calls are TRBV19 and TRBJ1-4, with TRBD1 matching 9 bases. Trimming cost V 6 bases and J 4 bases; bases outside gene matches: 6. This CDR3 has 15 amino acids. Germline V CDR1 and CDR2: LNHDA, SQIVND (reference sequence). The CDR3 DNA, read in part, is TGTGCCAGTAGCCAGACAGGGGGGGATAATGAAAAA. Translation: CASSQTGGDNEK. The full CDR3 protein is CASSQTGGDNEKLFF.

This clone appeared a few times. Read sequence stops 3 residues before the CDR3 end, and the germline J gene provides the missing end. V is TRBV6-1 and J is TRBJ2-4; 9 bases map to TRBD1. CDR3 length: 16 residues. Germline assignment: CDR1 MNHNS and CDR2 SASEGT. The CDR3 reads CASSELEGTGNYGQYF. CDR3 DNA (partial): TGTGCCAGCAGTGAACTGGAAGGGACAGGGAACTATGGT.

In this sample, this clone turned up many times. The read falls 3 residues short of the CDR3 end, and the missing part is taken from the germline J gene. The chain links TRBV30 to TRBJ2-1; TRBD1 is a possible D gene (5 bases). Trimming left V 7 bases short and J 9 bases short, with 16 bases between. This CDR3 contains 12 residues. Germline CDR1 and CDR2: GTSNPN and SVGIG (reference sequence). CDR3 in amino acids: CASPRTFGEQFF. The part of the CDR3 DNA that was read is TGTGCCTCGCCCCGGACATTTGGTGAG.

This clone was detected many times. The read ends 3 residues early relative to the CDR3; the germline J gene fills the gap. The chain couples TRBV20-1 to TRBJ1-1; 11 bases match TRBD1. Germline assignment: CDR1 DFQATT and CDR2 SNEGSKA (reference sequence). The CDR3 covers 13 residues. V shed 8 bases, J shed 1 base, and the junction held 3 bases outside the gene matches. CDR3 residues: CSLGQGANTEAFF. The CDR3 bases that were read are TGCAGTCTTGGACAGGGGGCGAACACTGAA.

This clone has a count of ten or more. The read gets to within 3 residues of the CDR3 end, and the germline J gene fills in the rest. The V and J genes are TRBV19 and TRBJ1-1; 7 bases agree with TRBD1. Germline values: CDR1 LNHDA, CDR2 SQIVND (reference sequence). CDR3 length equals 14 residues. After removal of 4 bases from V and 2 bases from J, the junction contained 4 bases not matched to a gene. CDR3 protein: CASSTRQGNTEAFF. The DNA read from the CDR3 is TGTGCCAGTAGTACTCGACAGGGCAACACTGAA.

This clone was observed many times. The DNA read from the CDR3 is TGTGCCAGATGGACTCTCCGCGGTGGC. Its protein product is CARWTLRGG. The entire CDR3 reads CARWTLRGGYTF. This chain links TRBV30 with TRBJ1-2; unclear D gene. The read halts 3 residues ahead of the CDR3 end, with the missing end drawn from the germline J gene. Trimming took 8 bases from V and 7 from J, leaving 17 bases between them. The CDR3 sequence is 12 residues long. Germline CDR1 reads GTSNPN; CDR2 reads SVGIG (reference sequence). The variable domain in full, with the rest retrieved from reference TRBV30 and TRBJ1-2, is SQTIHQWPATLVQPVGSPLSLECTVEGTSNPNLYWYRQAAGRGLQLLFYSVGIGQISSEVPQNLSASRPQDRQFILSSKKLLLSDSGFYLCARWTLRGGYTFGSGTRLTVV.

This clone has a count of ten or more. The read is 3 residues too short to cover the CDR3 end, so that end is filled in from the germline J gene. The rearrangement joins TRBV2 to TRBJ2-7; 11 bases line up with TRBD2. Trimming took 4 bases from V and 6 from J; bases not matched to a gene: 5. The CDR3 totals 14 residues. CDR1 is SNHLY and CDR2 is FYNNEI in the germline V gene. The DNA read from the CDR3 is TGTGCCAGCAGTGGTGTGCTAGCGGGAGGCGAG. It codes for CASSGVLAGGE. The full CDR3 protein reads CASSGVLAGGEQYF.

This clone was recorded many times. The read terminates 3 residues ahead of where the CDR3 ends, so the germline J gene completes it. This rearrangement joins TRBV7-9 to TRBJ2-1, with TRBD2 matching over 9 bases. V gave up 5 bases and J gave up 0 bases; unmatched junction bases: 2. The CDR3 length is 15 residues. The germline V gene has CDR1 SEHNR and CDR2 FQNEAQ (reference sequence). The CDR3 sequence: CASSISGSSYNEQFF. The sequenced CDR3 bases are TGTGCCAGCAGCATTAGCGGGAGCTCCTACAATGAG.

In its sample, this clone was seen many times. Sequencing ends 3 residues short of the CDR3 end; the germline J gene provides the rest. The J gene is TRBJ2-5, the V gene TRBV2; 9 positions match TRBD2. The germline V gene has CDR1 SNHLY and CDR2 FYNNEI. This CDR3 has 12 amino acids. Unmatched junction bases numbered 0, after V lost 6 bases and J lost 4 bases. This CDR3 reads CASRLAGETQYF. The CDR3 bases that were read are TGTGCCAGCAGACTAGCGGGAGAGACC.

Ten or more counts support this clone. The CDR3 extends 3 residues past the end of the read, so its final part is completed from the germline J gene. The chain uses TRBV7-2 and TRBJ1-6, with D tentatively TRBD1 (6 bases). CDR1 SGHTA and CDR2 FQGNSA come from the germline V gene. Trimming cost V 1 base and J 5 bases, with 9 bases left between them. The CDR3 is made up of 15 amino acids. The CDR3 spells CASSLGGTHNSPLHF. The DNA read from the CDR3 is TGTGCCAGCAGCTTAGGCGGGACACATAATTCACCC.

The table lists this clone with many counts. Read sequence stops 3 residues before the CDR3 end, and the germline J gene provides the missing end. The chain couples TRBV7-2 to TRBJ2-5, with D maybe TRBD1 (5 bases). CDR3 length: 16 residues. Germline lookup yields CDR1 SGHTA and CDR2 FQGNSA. The V end was cut by 0 bases, the J end by 5 bases, with 16 bases between. Here the CDR3 reads CASSLAVQGWAETQYF. The sequenced part of the CDR3 DNA is TGTGCCAGCAGCTTAGCCGTTCAGGGCTGGGCGGAGACC.

This clone was seen at least ten times. The CDR3 bases that were read are TGCGCCAGCAGCTTGGTAGGGGCCCGGTATGAA. Its protein is CASSLVGARYE. In full, the CDR3 reads CASSLVGARYEAFF. This chain uses TRBV5-1 with TRBJ1-1; D may be TRBD1 (5 bases). Coverage ceases 3 residues before the CDR3 finishes, and the germline J gene fills in the end. The CDR3 sequence is 14 residues long. Trimming removed 0 bases at V and 7 bases at J, with 13 bases between. Germline CDR1 reads SGHRS; CDR2 reads YFSETQ.

This clone occurred many times. The CDR3 end falls 3 residues outside the read, so it is completed with the germline J gene. The genes are TRBV28 and TRBJ2-1; the match to TRBD1 covers 9 bases. The CDR3 totals 14 residues. CDR1 and CDR2 from the germline V gene are MDHEN and SYDVKM. Trimming took 5 bases from V and 5 from J; bases not matched to a gene: 4. CDR3 bases read: TGTGCCAGCAGTCGGGACAGGGTGAACAATGAG. It translates to CASSRDRVNNE. The full-length CDR3 reads as CASSRDRVNNEQFF.

This clone was observed many times. The CDR3 extends 3 residues past the end of the read, so its final part is completed from the germline J gene. The same CDR3 also results from other DNA sequences found in this sample. The genes are TRBV7-6 and TRBJ2-1; 12 nucleotides line up with TRBD2. This CDR3 region has 16 residues. Looked up from germline, CDR1 is SGHVS and CDR2 is FNYEAQ. Trimming removed 3 bases from V and 4 bases from J; junction bases left unmatched: 4. The sequenced part of the CDR3 DNA is TGTGCCAGCAGCTTGGTAGGACTAGCGGGATACAATGAG. Protein product: CASSLVGLAGYNE. The whole CDR3 is CASSLVGLAGYNEQFF.

In its sample, this clone was seen many times. The sequence runs out 3 residues before the end of the CDR3; the remainder is reconstructed from the germline J gene. V usage is TRBV7-6 and J usage is TRBJ2-2; 8 nucleotides agree with TRBD2. Trimming took 5 bases from V and 5 from J; bases not matched to a gene: 10. The CDR3 runs to 16 residues. CDR1 is SGHVS, CDR2 FNYEAQ, per germline. CDR3 DNA, as far as it was read: TGTGCCAGCAGCCAAACAAGCGGGAGAGGGACCGGGGAG. Its protein product is CASSQTSGRGTGE. The CDR3 in its entirety is CASSQTSGRGTGELFF.

There are a few counts of this clone. The read halts 3 residues ahead of the CDR3 end, with the missing end drawn from the germline J gene. This rearrangement joins TRBV2 to TRBJ2-7, with D perhaps matching TRBD1 (5 bases). Germline CDR1 and CDR2: SNHLY and FYNNEI. Trimming stripped 0 bases from V and 2 bases from J, with 8 bases between. The CDR3 sequence is 14 residues long. CDR3 in amino acids: CASSEAPGTYEQYF. Incomplete CDR3 DNA: TGTGCCAGCAGTGAAGCACCAGGGACCTACGAG.

This clone was seen only a few times. With the read ending 3 residues before the CDR3 end, the germline J gene is used to fill in that end. V and J are TRBV30 and TRBJ1-2, with D possibly TRBD1 on 5 matching bases. The CDR3 runs 14 residues. CDR1 and CDR2 from the germline V gene are GTSNPN and SVGIG (reference sequence). This chain's CDR3 is CAWSVRGNLRGYTF. Incomplete CDR3 DNA: TGTGCCTGGAGTGTACGGGGGAACCTACGGGGC.

This clone was recorded many times. The CDR3 end lies 3 residues beyond the end of the read and is filled in from the germline J gene. The V call is TRBV28, the J call TRBJ2-3; 9 bases match TRBD2. Germline CDR1 and CDR2: MDHEN and SYDVKM. This CDR3 has 17 amino acids. J was trimmed by 0 bases and V by 5 bases; bases with no gene match: 9. CDR3: CASSPTGLAQSTDTQYF. The DNA read from the CDR3 is TGTGCCAGCAGTCCAACCGGACTAGCGCAGAGCACAGATACG.